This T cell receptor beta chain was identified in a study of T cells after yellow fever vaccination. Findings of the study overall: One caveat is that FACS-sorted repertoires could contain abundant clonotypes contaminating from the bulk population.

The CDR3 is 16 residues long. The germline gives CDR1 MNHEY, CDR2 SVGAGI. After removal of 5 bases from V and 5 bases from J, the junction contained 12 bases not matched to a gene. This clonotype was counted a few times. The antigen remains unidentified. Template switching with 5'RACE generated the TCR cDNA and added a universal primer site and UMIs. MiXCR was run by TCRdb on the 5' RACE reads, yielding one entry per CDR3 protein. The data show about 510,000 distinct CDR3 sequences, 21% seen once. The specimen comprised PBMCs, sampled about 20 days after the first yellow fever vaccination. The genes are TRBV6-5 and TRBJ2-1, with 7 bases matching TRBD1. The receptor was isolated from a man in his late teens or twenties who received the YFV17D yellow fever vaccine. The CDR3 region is CASSHTGTASHNEQFF. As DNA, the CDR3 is TGTGCCAGCAGTCACACCGGGACAGCCAGCCACAATGAGCAGTTCTTC.